This passage covers 22 T cell receptor beta chains from one sample sequenced in a study of blood T cell repertoires in COVID-19. Sequencing used immunoSEQ multiplex PCR; TCRdb keeps in-frame clones, though not all of them. Of over 70,000 clones in the sample, over 70% were seen once. Sequencing used peripheral blood. The receptors shown here come from a man of 80 years or more with acute or convalescent COVID-19.

This clone was found once. The CDR3 region has the DNA TGTGCCTGGAGTGTACCGAGAAGCGGGGAGCTGTTTTTT. As protein: CAWSVPRSGELFF. J is TRBJ2-2 and V is TRBV30, with no clear D. Trimming left V 0 bases short and J 7 bases short, with 9 bases between. The germline V gene encodes CDR1 GTSNPN and CDR2 SVGIG (reference sequence). The CDR3 consists of 13 residues.

J is TRBJ2-1 and V is TRBV6-6; perhaps TRBD1 as D (6 bases). Germline values: CDR1 MNHNY, CDR2 SVGAGI (reference sequence). This CDR3 is 13 amino acids long. Trimming removed 8 bases at V and 7 bases at J, with 15 bases between. The CDR3 region has the DNA TGTGCCAGCGAGCAGGGGTTAACGAATGAGCAGTTCTTC. It yields the protein CASEQGLTNEQFF.

The chain is built from TRBV6-2 or TRBV6-3 and TRBJ2-5; 8 nucleotides line up with TRBD2. The CDR3 contains 15 residues. V shed 3 bases, J shed 5 bases, and the junction held 8 bases outside the gene matches. Per germline, CDR1 MNHEY and CDR2 SVGEGT. CDR3: CASSYGVRGGETQYF. The CDR3 DNA sequence: TGTGCCAGCAGTTATGGTGTTCGGGGGGGGGAGACCCAGTACTTC.

J is TRBJ2-7 and V is TRBV6-6; 7 bases are a match to TRBD1. Trimming took 5 bases from V and 1 from J; bases not matched to a gene: 11. Germline assignment: CDR1 MNHNY and CDR2 SVGAGI (reference sequence). The CDR3 has 16 amino acids. This chain's CDR3 is CASSRYGQVSSYEQYF. The CDR3, as DNA: TGTGCCAGCAGTCGATACGGACAGGTGTCTTCCTACGAGCAGTACTTC.

The chain couples TRBV6-4 to TRBJ2-7, with D possibly TRBD1 on 6 matching bases. With 0 bases removed from V and 2 bases from J, the gap between germline ends came to 35 bases. In germline, CDR1 is MRHNA, CDR2 SNTAGT. The CDR3 spans 23 residues. CDR3 sequence (DNA): TGTGCCAGCAGTGACTCGATCGTCCCAGGACGGAAATCAGGGGCCGGGAAAACCTACGAGCAGTACTTC. Its translation: CASSDSIVPGRKSGAGKTYEQYF.

This sequence joins TRBV7-8 and TRBJ1-2; D might be TRBD1 (5 bases). Trimming stripped 1 base from V and 6 bases from J, with 9 bases between. The CDR3 covers 13 residues. CDR1 and CDR2 from the germline V gene are SGHVS and FQNEAQ. CDR3 DNA sequence: TGTGCCAGCAGCTTAGGCAGGGAGGATGGCTACACCTTC. It is translated as CASSLGREDGYTF.

V usage is TRBV7-2 and J usage is TRBJ2-7, with D tentatively TRBD2 (6 bases). V dropped 1 base and J dropped 4 bases, with 14 bases sitting between them. This CDR3 has 15 amino acids. CDR1 is SGHTA and CDR2 is FQGNSA in the germline V gene. CDR3 in DNA: TGTGCCAGCAGCTTAGACAACGGGAGTCTGTACGAGCAGTACTTC. This encodes CASSLDNGSLYEQYF. Looking up the rest from reference TRBV7-2 and TRBJ2-7 gives the full variable domain: GAGVSQSPSNKVTEKGKDVELRCDPISGHTALYWYRQSLGQGLEFLIYFQGNSAPDKSGLPSDRFSAERTGGSVSTLTIQRTQQEDSAVYLCASSLDNGSLYEQYFGPGTRLTVT.

The chain joins TRBV19 to TRBJ2-1; 16 nucleotides align to TRBD2. This CDR3 spans 19 amino acids. The V gene's germline CDR1 is LNHDA and CDR2 SQIVND (reference sequence). V shed 4 bases, J shed 6 bases, and the junction held 12 bases outside the gene matches. CDR3: CASSRSGTSGGAGRNEQFF. CDR3 nucleotides: TGTGCCAGTAGTAGATCCGGGACTAGCGGGGGGGCAGGTCGCAATGAGCAGTTCTTC.

The chain recombines TRBV6-5 with TRBJ2-2; D remains unclear. The V end was cut by 6 bases, the J end by 7 bases, with 12 bases between. This CDR3 spans 13 amino acids. CDR1 and CDR2 (germline): MNHEY, SVGAGI. The DNA for the CDR3 is TGTGCCAGCAGACTATTAGTATACGGGGAGCTGTTTTTT. This sequence encodes CASRLLVYGELFF.

J is TRBJ2-1 and V is TRBV10-1; 13 nucleotides match TRBD2. CDR1 is WNHNN and CDR2 is SYGVQD in the germline V gene (reference sequence). The V gene end was trimmed by 3 bases and the J gene end by 9 bases; junction bases not matched to a gene: 5. CDR3 length: 15 amino acids. The CDR3 sequence: CASSELAGGISEQFF. In nucleotides, the CDR3 is TGCGCCAGCAGTGAACTAGCGGGGGGGATAAGTGAGCAGTTCTTC.

The V call is TRBV28, the J call TRBJ2-3; D gene unclear. Germline values: CDR1 MDHEN, CDR2 SYDVKM. CDR3 length equals 13 residues. The V and J ends lost 6 bases and 0 bases respectively, with 7 bases between them. This CDR3 reads CASRSSSTDTQYF. The CDR3 DNA is TGTGCCAGCAGATCCTCTAGCACAGATACGCAGTATTTT. Combining the CDR3 with reference TRBV28 and TRBJ2-3 gives the whole variable domain DVKVTQSSRYLVKRTGEKVFLECVQDMDHENMFWYRQDPGLGLRLIYFSYDVKMKEKGDIPEGYSVSREKKERFSLILESASTNQTSMYLCASRSSSTDTQYFGPGTRLTVL.

This chain links TRBV4-2 with TRBJ2-1; TRBD2 agrees at 8 bases. V trimming: 4 bases; J trimming: 7 bases; junction bases outside the gene matches: 12. CDR1 and CDR2 from the germline V gene are LGHNA and YNFKEQ. This CDR3 contains 16 residues. In nucleotides, the CDR3 is TGTGCCAGCAGCCCCGCCAGGCCGGGAGGGACTAATGAGCAGTTCTTC. Translated, it gives CASSPARPGGTNEQFF.

The chain recombines TRBV10-2 with TRBJ2-7, with 8 positions matching TRBD2. The CDR3 is 14 amino acids. Germline CDR1 and CDR2: WSHSY and SAAADI. V dropped 4 bases and J dropped 2; count of bases not matched to a gene: 4. Here the CDR3 reads CASSVTGGPYEQYF. CDR3 sequence (DNA): TGCGCCAGCAGTGTAACGGGGGGGCCCTACGAGCAGTACTTC.

The V gene is TRBV28, the J gene TRBJ1-3; 8 bases fit TRBD1. The CDR3 length is 17 residues. Germline V lookup: CDR1 MDHEN, CDR2 SYDVKM. J lost 0 bases, V lost 5 bases, and 9 bases had no gene match. The CDR3 spells CASSHLGQGSSGNTIYF. The CDR3 bases are TGTGCCAGCAGTCACCTCGGACAGGGTAGCTCTGGAAACACCATATATTTT.

This clone has a single count. The chain couples TRBV3-1 (or the pseudogene TRBV3-2) to TRBJ2-7; the match to TRBD2 covers 7 bases. Germline V gene data show CDR1 as LGHDT and CDR2 as YNNKEL (reference sequence). Unmatched junction bases numbered 9, after V lost 3 bases and J lost 1 base. The CDR3 extends over 16 amino acids. CDR3 DNA: TGTGCCAGCAGCCATGCTAGCGGTCTTGGGTCCTACGAGCAGTACTTC. It codes for CASSHASGLGSYEQYF.

This chain joins TRBV7-9 and TRBJ2-7; 8 bases match TRBD1. After removal of 0 bases from V and 7 bases from J, the junction contained 5 bases not matched to a gene. This CDR3 comprises 14 residues. The germline V gene encodes CDR1 SEHNR and CDR2 FQNEAQ (reference sequence). The CDR3 region is CASSLADRGREQYF. The CDR3 coding sequence is TGTGCCAGCAGCTTAGCCGACAGGGGACGAGAGCAGTACTTC. The variable domain in full, completed from reference TRBV7-9 and TRBJ2-7, reads DTGVSQNPRHKITKRGQNVTFRCDPISEHNRLYWYRQTLGQGPEFLTYFQNEAQLEKSRLLSDRFSAERPKGSFSTLEIQRTEQGDSAMYLCASSLADRGREQYFGPGTRLTVT.

The chain combines TRBV4-1 with TRBJ1-2; weak D call: TRBD1 (6 bases). This CDR3 contains 14 residues. The V and J ends lost 4 bases and 1 base respectively, with 10 bases between them. Germline V CDR1 and CDR2: MGHRA, YSYEKL. CDR3 sequence: CASSPGQLNYGYTF. The CDR3 nucleotides are TGCGCCAGCAGCCCCGGACAGCTTAACTATGGCTACACCTTC.

J is TRBJ1-5 and V is TRBV19; the D gene is possibly TRBD1 (5 bases). Germline values: CDR1 LNHDA, CDR2 SQIVND (reference sequence). The germline V and J ends were trimmed by 4 bases and 0 bases, with 13 bases remaining between them. The CDR3 spans 16 residues. CDR3 nucleotide sequence: TGTGCCAGTAGTACCGTAGGGACTTATAGCAATCAGCCCCAGCATTTT. Amino acid sequence: CASSTVGTYSNQPQHF.

The chain uses TRBV7-2 and TRBJ1-2; TRBD1 is a possible D gene (6 bases). CDR3 size: 16 residues. V was clipped by 1 base and J by 0 bases, with 12 bases between them. Looked up from germline, CDR1 is SGHTA and CDR2 is FQGNSA. CDR3 bases: TGTGCCAGCAGCTTAGATGGGGGCCAGGCTAACTATGGCTACACCTTC. Protein: CASSLDGGQANYGYTF.

The chain uses TRBV3-1 (or the pseudogene TRBV3-2) and TRBJ1-4; D possibly corresponds to TRBD1 (6 bases). The germline CDR1 and CDR2 sequences are LGHDT and YNNKEL (reference sequence). The CDR3 runs to 17 residues. The germline V and J ends were trimmed by 0 bases and 0 bases, with 11 bases remaining between them. CDR3 nucleotides: TGTGCCAGCAGCCAAGAGGGGGCGTTATCAACTAATGAAAAACTGTTTTTT. Translated: CASSQEGALSTNEKLFF.

The chain uses TRBV11-2 and TRBJ1-6; a possible D gene is TRBD1 (5 bases). Trimming pared 3 bases from V and 7 bases from J, leaving 16 bases between. Germline V CDR1 and CDR2: SGHAT, FQNNGV. This CDR3 is built from 16 residues. The CDR3 DNA follows: TGTGCCAGCAGCTTCCGGGGGAGGTCACCCAATTCACCCCTCCACTTT. As protein: CASSFRGRSPNSPLHF.

The chain employs TRBV29-1 and TRBJ1-2; 9 positions match TRBD1. This CDR3 is built from 13 residues. Germline V lookup: CDR1 SQVTM, CDR2 ANQGSEA. Trimming at V came to 4 bases and at J to 4 bases, leaving 4 bases not matched to a gene. DNA of the CDR3: TGCAGCGTTGTTGGGGGACAGGGCTATGGCTACACCTTC. The encoded protein is CSVVGGQGYGYTF.